This T cell receptor (beta chain) comes out of a study of long-term antiretroviral therapy in people with HIV. Study at large: The earliest specimens came about a decade ahead of the 2015 immediate-ART recommendation.

General study results and limits: Diversity remained lower than transplant donor controls, even though it increased after ART. Older ART regimens may have been in use when blood was drawn between the mid-2000s and the late 2010s. Clones showing expansion before ART dominated the repertoire at all time points.

With regard to this clone: Antigen: not known.

The CDR3 extends over 13 amino acids. Germline values: CDR1 SGHRS, CDR2 YFSETQ. Unmatched junction bases numbered 1, after V lost 4 bases and J lost 4 bases. Survey-level resolution applied to immunoSEQ assay v3.0. Only in-frame clones appear in the TCRdb table, and some are missing; sequencing was by immunoSEQ multiplex PCR. The profile covers over 15,000 clones, with around 95% appearing a single time and 1.1% to 1.5% taken by the ten largest. The origin of this receptor is a man younger than 45 with HIV. The sequencing used unsorted PBMCs, collected 10.4 years after starting antiretroviral therapy. The chain joins TRBV5-1 to TRBJ2-7; TRBD1 matches 11 bases. The CDR3 is CASSRDRGYEQYF. In nucleotides, the CDR3 is TGCGCCAGCAGCCGGGACAGGGGGTACGAGCAGTACTTC.